Shown below are 25 T cell receptor beta chains from a single sample sequenced in a study of OX40 agonist ivuxolimab in advanced cancers. TCRdb keeps only in-frame clones here, not all; method: immunoSEQ multiplex PCR. Of approximately 47,000 clones in the sample, roughly 89% were seen once. The sequencing here drew on CD4+ or CD8+ T cells sorted from blood, taken in a trial of the OX40 agonist ivuxolimab. These receptors all come from an adult with an advanced solid tumor such as melanoma, head and neck, liver or kidney cancer.

This clone was seen just once. The CDR3 loop reads CASSPEGGLDDEQYF. DNA of the CDR3: TGTGCCAGCAGCCCGGAGGGGGGATTAGATGACGAGCAGTACTTC. The V call is TRBV6-5, the J call TRBJ2-7; possibly TRBD1 or TRBD2 for D (6 bases each). Trimming stripped 6 bases from V and 5 bases from J, with 20 bases between. CDR1 is MNHEY and CDR2 is SVGAGI in the germline V gene. The CDR3 has 15 residues.

The CDR3 region has the DNA TGTGCCAGCAGCTTCACCGGGACAGATAATTCACCCCTCCACTTT. Residues: CASSFTGTDNSPLHF. The rearrangement joins TRBV7-2 to TRBJ1-6; 7 bases agree with TRBD1. This CDR3 spans 15 amino acids. The ends lost 3 bases at V and 5 bases at J; junction bases unmatched: 4. The germline V gene has CDR1 SGHTA and CDR2 FQGNSA.

The rearrangement links TRBV9 to TRBJ1-2; the D is unclear. The germline CDR1 and CDR2 sequences are SGDLS and YYNGEE. Trimming cost V 0 bases and J 8 bases, with 5 bases left between them. The CDR3 runs to 11 residues. The CDR3 protein is CASSVASGYTF. As DNA, the CDR3 is TGTGCCAGCAGCGTAGCTTCCGGCTACACCTTC.

The chain has TRBV4-3 and TRBJ1-1; D perhaps matches TRBD1 (5 bases). The germline V gene has CDR1 LGHNA and CDR2 YSLEER. The CDR3 sequence is 15 residues long. Trimming shortened V by 0 bases and J by 2 bases, and 10 bases separated the two germline ends. Here the CDR3 reads CASSQDSGHNTEAFF. The CDR3 DNA is TGCGCCAGCAGCCAAGATTCAGGGCACAACACTGAAGCTTTCTTT.

The V call is TRBV7-6, the J call TRBJ1-2; no definite D call. V dropped 3 bases and J dropped 5 bases, with 7 bases sitting between them. This CDR3 contains 12 residues. Germline CDR1 reads SGHVS; CDR2 reads FNYEAQ. CDR3 region: CASSLAGYGYTF. CDR3 in DNA: TGTGCCAGCAGCTTGGCGGGGTATGGCTACACCTTC.

Only one count was recorded for this clone. The chain couples TRBV9 to TRBJ1-1; D is possibly TRBD1 (5 bases). The CDR3 covers 13 residues. V was pared by 4 bases and J by 6 bases, with 13 bases between. The germline CDR1 and CDR2 sequences are SGDLS and YYNGEE. This chain's CDR3 is CASSKKGSAEAFF. CDR3 nucleotide sequence: TGTGCCAGCAGCAAGAAGGGGAGCGCTGAAGCTTTCTTT.

The J gene is TRBJ1-5, the V gene TRBV7-9, with a weak D call TRBD1 (5 bases). V lost 3 bases and J 1 base, leaving 7 bases between the germline ends. Germline CDR1 is SEHNR and CDR2 is FQNEAQ (reference sequence). This CDR3 has 14 residues. The CDR3 protein is CASSFWDSNQPQHF. DNA for the CDR3: TGTGCCAGCAGCTTCTGGGACAGCAATCAGCCCCAGCATTTT.

The chain is built from TRBV7-6 and TRBJ1-1, with a weak D call TRBD1 (5 bases). This CDR3 contains 15 residues. In germline, CDR1 is SGHVS, CDR2 FNYEAQ. V shed 0 bases and J shed 2 bases, with 10 bases lying between them. The CDR3 DNA is TGTGCCAGCAGCTTAGCAGCACAGGCCAACACTGAAGCTTTCTTT. This gives the protein CASSLAAQANTEAFF.

The V and J genes are TRBV5-1 and TRBJ2-3; TRBD2 matches 8 bases. The V gene end was trimmed by 10 bases and the J gene end by 3 bases; junction bases not matched to a gene: 16. Germline V CDR1 and CDR2: SGHRS, YFSETQ. The CDR3 length is 16 residues. This CDR3 is CASLNGGAPGTDTQYF. As DNA, the CDR3 is TGCGCCTCCTTAAACGGGGGGGCCCCGGGGACAGATACGCAGTATTTT.

The V gene is TRBV25-1, the J gene TRBJ1-4; 7 bases are shared with TRBD1. V gave up 2 bases and J gave up 4 bases; unmatched junction bases: 7. This CDR3 has 16 residues. Germline loops: CDR1 MGHDK, CDR2 SYGVNS. CDR3 sequence (DNA): TGTGCCAGCAGTGAAGAAGGGGGACAGTTTAATGAAAAACTGTTTTTT. Protein: CASSEEGGQFNEKLFF.

The chain links TRBV5-5 to TRBJ2-2, with 8 bases identical to TRBD1. The CDR3 is 16 amino acids. Germline V gives CDR1 SGHKS, CDR2 YYEKEE (reference sequence). J lost 0 bases, V lost 0 bases, and 1 base had no gene match. The chain's CDR3 is CASSLDRGSNTGELFF. The CDR3 coding sequence is TGTGCCAGCAGCTTGGACAGGGGGTCGAACACCGGGGAGCTGTTTTTT.

V usage is TRBV4-3 and J usage is TRBJ2-7, with TRBD1 identical over 7 bases. V shed 3 bases, J shed 3 bases, and the junction held 5 bases outside the gene matches. This CDR3 comprises 14 residues. Germline V gives CDR1 LGHNA, CDR2 YSLEER. The CDR3 protein is CASSHEDRSYEQYF. For the CDR3, the DNA is TGCGCCAGCAGCCATGAGGACAGGAGCTACGAGCAGTACTTC.

CDR3 nucleotides: TGCGCCAGCAGCCAAGACGAGGGAACAGCCCAAGAGACCCAGTACTTC. This encodes CASSQDEGTAQETQYF. This sequence joins TRBV4-1 and TRBJ2-5; maybe TRBD2 (5 bases). Trimming shortened V by 0 bases and J by 1 base, and 12 bases separated the two germline ends. There are 16 residues in the CDR3. Germline values: CDR1 MGHRA, CDR2 YSYEKL.

V is TRBV4-3 and J is TRBJ1-1; 9 bases agree with TRBD1. CDR1 and CDR2 (germline): LGHNA, YSLEER. This CDR3 is 20 amino acids long. With V trimmed by 3 bases and J by 0 bases, 17 bases remained unmatched. The CDR3 spells CASSQNRDRDDGGMNTEAFF. CDR3 DNA: TGCGCCAGCAGCCAGAACCGGGACAGGGATGACGGAGGGATGAACACTGAAGCTTTCTTT.

Comment on this clone: Germline is not matched at one junction end, which may reflect a read error. The V gene is TRBV4-1, the J gene TRBJ2-7; TRBD2 agrees at 10 bases. Germline V lookup: CDR1 MGHRA, CDR2 YSYEKL. This CDR3 spans 14 amino acids. CDR3 in amino acids: CASSQAGGPYEQYF. The CDR3 DNA reads TGCGCCAGCAGTCAAGCGGGGGGGCCCTACGAGCAGTACTTC.

The chain links TRBV29-1 to TRBJ2-7; D is unclear. Germline CDR1 SQVTM, CDR2 ANQGSEA. The CDR3 runs 11 residues. The V and J ends lost 6 bases and 4 bases respectively, with 10 bases between them. DNA of the CDR3: TGCAGCGTAACCTTGGGATACGAGCAGTACTTC. Its translation: CSVTLGYEQYF.

Only a few counts were recorded for this clone. V is TRBV7-9 and J is TRBJ1-1; D is unresolved. CDR1 is SEHNR, CDR2 FQNEAQ, per germline (reference sequence). V lost 3 bases and J lost 3, with 8 bases in between. The CDR3 is 13 amino acids. CDR3 coding DNA: TGTGCCAGCAGCTTCCCGGCCGACACTGAAGCTTTCTTT. Translation gives CASSFPADTEAFF.

This clone was seen just once. This chain uses TRBV9 with TRBJ2-3, with 8 bases lining up with TRBD2. The CDR3 runs 17 residues. With 0 bases clipped from V and 2 bases from J, the junction kept 8 bases outside the gene matches. Germline V lookup: CDR1 SGDLS, CDR2 YYNGEE. CDR3 protein: CASSVAPSLAVTDTQYF. The CDR3 nucleotides are TGTGCCAGCAGCGTAGCCCCCTCACTAGCGGTCACAGATACGCAGTATTTT.

This chain connects TRBV7-6 to TRBJ2-2, with D possibly being TRBD2 (7 bases). V was trimmed by 0 bases and J by 0 bases, leaving 14 bases between them. The CDR3 totals 18 residues. From germline, CDR1 is SGHVS and CDR2 FNYEAQ. CDR3 sequence: CASSLAGGGTPNTGELFF. The CDR3 region has the DNA TGTGCCAGCAGCTTAGCCGGGGGAGGGACACCGAACACCGGGGAGCTGTTTTTT.

The chain uses TRBV9 and TRBJ1-3; D gene unclear. Trimming took 0 bases from V and 2 from J, leaving 12 bases between them. Per germline, CDR1 SGDLS and CDR2 YYNGEE. The CDR3 has 16 residues. The CDR3 DNA reads as TGTGCCAGCAGCGTAGCTAGCCCGAGCCCTGGAAACACCATATATTTT. This codes for CASSVASPSPGNTIYF.

The chain uses TRBV30 and TRBJ2-1; 13 bases map to TRBD2. CDR1 is GTSNPN and CDR2 is SVGIG in the germline V gene (reference sequence). The ends lost 4 bases at V and 3 bases at J; junction bases unmatched: 12. The CDR3 has 18 amino acids. CDR3 region: CAWTVLGGLAGDYNEQFF. CDR3 sequence (DNA): TGTGCCTGGACCGTTCTGGGTGGACTAGCGGGGGACTACAATGAGCAGTTCTTC.

The chain recombines TRBV7-6 with TRBJ1-5, with D possibly being TRBD1 (5 bases). Germline values: CDR1 SGHVS, CDR2 FNYEAQ. Trimming removed 1 base at V and 7 bases at J, with 8 bases between. This CDR3 has 13 amino acids. CDR3 nucleotide sequence: TGTGCCAGCAGCTTAGGGGGCGGGCAGCCCCAGCATTTT. Translated, it gives CASSLGGGQPQHF.

The gene calls are TRBV10-1 and TRBJ2-7, with 7 bases that match TRBD1. With 9 bases clipped from V and 3 bases from J, the junction kept 11 bases outside the gene matches. Germline V gene sequence: CDR1 WNHNN, CDR2 SYGVQD (reference sequence). The CDR3 is 14 residues long. CDR3: CASKNRGGNYEQYF. The CDR3, as DNA: TGCGCCAGTAAAAACAGGGGTGGGAACTACGAGCAGTACTTC.

The gene calls are TRBV30 and TRBJ2-5, with a possible D match to TRBD1 (6 bases). With 2 bases removed from V and 1 base from J, the gap between germline ends came to 17 bases. Germline V CDR1 and CDR2: GTSNPN, SVGIG (reference sequence). CDR3 length equals 16 residues. The DNA for the CDR3 is TGTGCCTGGAGTCAAATCAACAGGGAAGGCCAAGAGACCCAGTACTTC. Protein product: CAWSQINREGQETQYF.

The chain carries TRBV11-2 and TRBJ2-7; 9 bases line up with TRBD1. Germline CDR1 and CDR2: SGHAT and FQNNGV. The CDR3 extends over 16 amino acids. V dropped 0 bases and J dropped 4; count of bases not matched to a gene: 7. CDR3 protein: CASSLDPTGGFYEQYF. As DNA, the CDR3 is TGTGCCAGCAGCTTAGATCCGACAGGGGGATTTTACGAGCAGTACTTC. The full variable domain, with the rest looked up from reference TRBV11-2 and TRBJ2-7, is EAGVAQSPRYKIIEKRQSVAFWCNPISGHATLYWYQQILGQGPKLLIQFQNNGVVDDSQLPKDRFSAERLKGVDSTLKIQPAKLEDSAVYLCASSLDPTGGFYEQYFGPGTRLTVT.